This T cell receptor (beta chain) was obtained from a study of blood T cell repertoires in COVID-19. The wider study: Samples of COVID-19 (acute and convalescent) were obtained from the United States, Italy and Spain.

This table comes from immunoSEQ multiplex PCR, and its TCRdb copy is limited to in-frame clones, with some not included. The table includes over 200,000 clones, about 90% detected once. Trimming left V 0 bases short and J 2 bases short, with 9 bases between. This CDR3 has 14 amino acids. Germline V gene lookup returns CDR1 SGDLS and CDR2 YYNGEE. The sequencing input was peripheral blood. The TCR comes from a man aged 40-55 years with active or convalescent COVID-19. V is TRBV9 and J is TRBJ2-7; D is possibly TRBD1 (6 bases). CDR3 in amino acids: CASSVEGVPYEQYF. CDR3 sequence (DNA): TGTGCCAGCAGCGTAGAGGGGGTCCCCTACGAGCAGTACTTC.